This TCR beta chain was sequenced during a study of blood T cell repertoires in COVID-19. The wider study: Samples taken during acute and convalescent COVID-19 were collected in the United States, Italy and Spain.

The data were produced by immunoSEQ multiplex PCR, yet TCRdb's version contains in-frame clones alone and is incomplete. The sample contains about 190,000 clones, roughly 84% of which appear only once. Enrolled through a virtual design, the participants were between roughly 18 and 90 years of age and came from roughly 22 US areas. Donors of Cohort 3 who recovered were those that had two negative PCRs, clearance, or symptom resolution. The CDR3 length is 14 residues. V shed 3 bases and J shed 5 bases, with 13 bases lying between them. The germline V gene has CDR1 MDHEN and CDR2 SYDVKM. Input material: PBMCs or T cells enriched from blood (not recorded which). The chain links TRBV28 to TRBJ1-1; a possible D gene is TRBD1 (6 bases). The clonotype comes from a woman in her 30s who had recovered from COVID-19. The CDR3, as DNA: TGTGCCAGCAGTTTGGTGACAGGTTGGACTGAAGCTTTCTTT. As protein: CASSLVTGWTEAFF.